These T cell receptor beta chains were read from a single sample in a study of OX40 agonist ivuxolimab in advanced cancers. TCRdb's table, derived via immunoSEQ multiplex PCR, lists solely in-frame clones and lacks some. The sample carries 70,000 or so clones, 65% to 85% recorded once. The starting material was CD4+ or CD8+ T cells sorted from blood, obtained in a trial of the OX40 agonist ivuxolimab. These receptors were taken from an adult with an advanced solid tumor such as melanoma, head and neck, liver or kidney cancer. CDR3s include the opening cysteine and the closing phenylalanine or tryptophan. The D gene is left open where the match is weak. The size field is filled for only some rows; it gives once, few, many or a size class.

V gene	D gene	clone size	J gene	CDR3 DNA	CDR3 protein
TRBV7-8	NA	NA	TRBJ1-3	TGTGCCAGCAGCTTCGGATTTGGAACGAACACCATATATTTT	CASSFGFGTNTIYF
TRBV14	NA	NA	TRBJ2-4	TGTGCCAGCAGCCAGGGGTACGCCAAAAACATTCAGTACTTC	CASSQGYAKNIQYF
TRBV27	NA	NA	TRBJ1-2	TGTGCCAGCAGTTTAAGGGAAGGTTATGGCTACACCTTC	CASSLREGYGYTF
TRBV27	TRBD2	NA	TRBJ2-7	TGTGCCAGCAGTGACAGACTAGCGGGATCTAGTCGTTACTACGAGCAGTACTTC	CASSDRLAGSSRYYEQYF
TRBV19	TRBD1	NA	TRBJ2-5	TGTGCCAGTAGTACCGGGACAGGGGAAGAGACCCAGTACTTC	CASSTGTGEETQYF
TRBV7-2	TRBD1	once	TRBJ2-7	TGTGCCAGCAGCTTCCGGGACAGCTACTCCTACGAGCAGTACTTC	CASSFRDSYSYEQYF
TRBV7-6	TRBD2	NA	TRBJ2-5	TGTGCCAGCAGCTTAGGCCCCAGCGGGGGGGCCCAGTACTTC	CASSLGPSGGAQYF
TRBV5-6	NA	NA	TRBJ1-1	TGTGCCAGCAGCTTGGATGGGACACCAACCGTCCGGGCTTTCTTT	CASSLDGTPTVRAFF
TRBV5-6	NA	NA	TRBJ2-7	TGTGCCAGCAGCTTCGGAGCCTACGAGCAGTACTTC	CASSFGAYEQYF
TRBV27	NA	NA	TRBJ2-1	TGTGCCAGCAGTTCCCCGACCCGGTCCTACAATGAGCAGTTCTTC	CASSSPTRSYNEQFF
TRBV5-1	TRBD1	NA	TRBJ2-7	TGCGCCAGCAGCTTGACCAGGGGGAGCAGCTCCTACGAGCAGTACTTC	CASSLTRGSSSYEQYF
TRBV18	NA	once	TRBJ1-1	TGTGCCAGCTCACCGCTGTCCGGATCGGCAGACACTGAAGCTTTCTTT	CASSPLSGSADTEAFF
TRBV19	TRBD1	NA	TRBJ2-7	TGTGCCAGTAGTATTGGCAGGGGGATCTCCTACGAGCAGTACTTC	CASSIGRGISYEQYF
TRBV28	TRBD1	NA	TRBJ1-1	TGTGCCAGTAAGACAGGGGGTGTCACTGAAGCTTTCTTT	CASKTGGVTEAFF
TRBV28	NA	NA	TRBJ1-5	TGTGCCAGCAGTTTGTGGAGGGCTTATCAGCCCCAGCATTTT	CASSLWRAYQPQHF
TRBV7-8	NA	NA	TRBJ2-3	TGTGCCAGCAGCTCGCGGCGGGGTAGCACAGATACGCAGTATTTT	CASSSRRGSTDTQYF
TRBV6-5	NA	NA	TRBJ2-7	TGTGCCAGCAGTTACTTCGGGACACCACCCGGGGACGAGCAGTACTTC	CASSYFGTPPGDEQYF
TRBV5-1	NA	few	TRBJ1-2	TGCGCCAGCAGCTTGGATGGGGGTCGAAGACCAAACTATGGCTACACCTTC	CASSLDGGRRPNYGYTF
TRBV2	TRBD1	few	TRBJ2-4	TGTGCCAGCAGTGCACAAGGGGGCTTAGGGGGCATTCAGTACTTC	CASSAQGGLGGIQYF
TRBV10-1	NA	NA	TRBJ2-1	TGCGCCAGCAGTGAGTACCCAGGGGACAATGAGCAGTTCTTC	CASSEYPGDNEQFF
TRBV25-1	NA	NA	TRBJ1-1	TGTGCCAGCGTTTCATGGGGTGAAGCTTTCTTT	CASVSWGEAFF
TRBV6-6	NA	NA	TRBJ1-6	TGTGCCAGCACTCAACAGGGTTTGAATTCACCCCTCCACTTT	CASTQQGLNSPLHF